This T cell receptor (beta chain) was recovered during a study of cytomegalovirus exposure and HLA in healthy donors. Across the study: Out of fewer than 400 genotyped donors, roughly 83% belonged to the Caucasian-associated ancestry cluster. Whole-study results and caveats: When a later analysis was performed, an Asian-associated ancestry cluster reportedly had fewer N-insertions than the approximately 680-donor mean. As a later analysis revealed, most CMV-associated TCR beta chains appeared HLA-restricted.

In the PCR, 60 Vbeta and 13 Jbeta primers were used. TCRdb keeps only in-frame clones here, not all; method: immunoSEQ multiplex PCR. The data contain 85,000 to 130,000 clones, about two thirds of them seen just once; the ten biggest clones take up 0.6% to 1%. The ends lost 3 bases at V and 7 bases at J; junction bases unmatched: 16. Germline CDR1 SGDLS, CDR2 YYNGEE. This CDR3 has 17 residues. Regarding this clone: The antigen remains undetermined.

This clonotype was sampled from a boy between 10 and 17 years old in good health and CMV-seronegative. Sequences were obtained from PBMCs. The V call is TRBV9, the J call TRBJ1-2; 9 nucleotides match TRBD1. CDR3 in DNA: TGTGCCAGCAGCGCCGTGAACCCGGGACAGGGCCCCGCTGGCTACACCTTC. This encodes CASSAVNPGQGPAGYTF.